Each of the 18 T cell receptor beta chains below was sequenced from the same sample in a study of cytomegalovirus exposure and HLA in healthy donors. PCR was performed using 60 Vbeta and 13 Jbeta primers. Profiling relied on immunoSEQ multiplex PCR, and the TCRdb table lists in-frame clones only, not all of them. The table shows roughly 170,000 clones, with roughly 80% occurring only once. Material for sequencing was PBMCs. These receptors came from a man in his forties or fifties in good health and CMV-seronegative.

This clone showed up just once. This chain connects TRBV9 to TRBJ2-1; D is perhaps TRBD1 (5 bases). This CDR3 is 14 amino acids long. V lost 1 base, J lost 5 bases, and 10 bases lay in between. Looked up from germline, CDR1 is SGDLS and CDR2 is YYNGEE. CDR3 protein: CASSVQGRDNEQFF. The CDR3 coding sequence is TGTGCCAGCAGCGTACAGGGCAGGGACAATGAGCAGTTCTTC. Supplemented by reference TRBV9 and TRBJ2-1, the full variable domain reads DSGVTQTPKHLITATGQRVTLRCSPRSGDLSVYWYQQSLDQGLQFLIQYYNGEERAKGNILERFSAQQFPDLHSELNLSSLELGDSALYFCASSVQGRDNEQFFGPGTRLTVL.

The DNA for the CDR3 is TGTGCCAGCAGCCCCAGCGGCGGGGGGTATACCGGGGAGCTGTTTTTT. This codes for CASSPSGGGYTGELFF. The chain couples TRBV7-2 to TRBJ2-2; TRBD2 agrees at 8 bases. V shed 5 bases, J shed 5 bases, and the junction held 10 bases outside the gene matches. This CDR3 is 16 amino acids long. Germline V gene sequence: CDR1 SGHTA, CDR2 FQGNSA.

The gene calls are TRBV18 and TRBJ2-6; D ambiguous. The ends were cut back, 5 bases at V and 2 bases at J, with 10 bases in the middle. Germline V gene data show CDR1 as KGHSH and CDR2 as LQKENI. The CDR3 spans 15 residues. The CDR3 region is CASSDIGPGANVLTF. CDR3 DNA sequence: TGTGCCAGCTCAGACATTGGGCCTGGGGCCAACGTCCTGACTTTC.

DNA for the CDR3: TGTGCCAGCAGCCGGAGGAACTATGGCTACACCTTC. Protein sequence: CASSRRNYGYTF. V usage is TRBV7-9 and J usage is TRBJ1-2; no reliable D call. Trimming stripped 5 bases from V and 2 bases from J, with 6 bases between. Germline V CDR1 and CDR2: SEHNR, FQNEAQ (reference sequence). This CDR3 spans 12 amino acids.

This clone was observed a handful of times. V and J are TRBV6-5 and TRBJ2-1; 11 bases are shared with TRBD2. In germline, CDR1 is MNHEY, CDR2 SVGAGI. The CDR3 is 12 amino acids. Unmatched junction bases numbered 6, after V lost 5 bases and J lost 15 bases. As DNA, the CDR3 is TGTGCCAGCAGTGCGACTAGCGGGGCCAGGTTCTTC. Translated, it gives CASSATSGARFF.

The chain recombines TRBV7-9 with TRBJ1-1; 8 bases match TRBD1. Germline V gene lookup returns CDR1 SEHNR and CDR2 FQNEAQ (reference sequence). V was pared by 5 bases and J by 0 bases, with 5 bases of the junction left unmatched. The CDR3 has 15 residues. This CDR3 is CASSPNRGVNTEAFF. In DNA form, the CDR3 reads TGTGCCAGCAGCCCGAACAGGGGGGTGAACACTGAAGCTTTCTTT.

The chain has TRBV28 and TRBJ2-1; 12 bases agree with TRBD2. Unmatched junction bases numbered 8, after V lost 6 bases and J lost 8 bases. The CDR3 runs 15 residues. Germline V gives CDR1 MDHEN, CDR2 SYDVKM. The CDR3 DNA reads as TGTGCCAGCAGGCCGACTAGCGGGAGTCGCGATGAGCAGTTCTTC. Its protein is CASRPTSGSRDEQFF.

The chain joins TRBV6-5 to TRBJ2-7, with unresolved D. V lost 5 bases and J lost 3, with 11 bases in between. CDR3 length equals 13 residues. Germline CDR1 is MNHEY and CDR2 is SVGAGI. Here the CDR3 DNA reads TGTGCCAGCAGTGTTCAGGTACACTACGAGCAGTACTTC. Translating gives CASSVQVHYEQYF.

A few counts support this clone. The chain uses TRBV18 and TRBJ1-1; tentatively, D is TRBD1 (6 bases). The germline V gene encodes CDR1 KGHSH and CDR2 LQKENI. V gave up 3 bases and J gave up 8 bases, with 19 bases separating them. This CDR3 is 15 amino acids long. CDR3 sequence (DNA): TGTGCCAGCTCACCCCCGGGGCGGACGGGGGGCGAAGCTTTCTTT. Translation gives CASSPPGRTGGEAFF. Full variable domain (rest looked up from reference TRBV18 and TRBJ1-1): NAGVMQNPRHLVRRRGQEARLRCSPMKGHSHVYWYRQLPEEGLKFMVYLQKENIIDESGMPKERFSAEFPKEGPSILRIQQVVRGDSAAYFCASSPPGRTGGEAFFGQGTRLTVV.

The chain links TRBV5-1 to TRBJ1-2; TRBD1 agrees at 11 bases. V gave up 5 bases and J gave up 3 bases; unmatched junction bases: 3. Germline loops: CDR1 SGHRS, CDR2 YFSETQ. The CDR3 runs 14 residues. The DNA for the CDR3 is TGCGCCAGCAGTCAGGGACAGGGGGACTATGGCTACACCTTC. It translates to CASSQGQGDYGYTF. Based on the CDR3 plus reference TRBV5-1 and TRBJ1-2, the full variable domain is KAGVTQTPRYLIKTRGQQVTLSCSPISGHRSVSWYQQTPGQGLQFLFEYFSETQRNKGNFPGRFSGRQFSNSRSEMNVSTLELGDSALYLCASSQGQGDYGYTFGSGTRLTVV.

The count of this clone is one. V usage is TRBV7-9 and J usage is TRBJ2-3; 7 nucleotides align to TRBD1. V lost 5 bases and J lost 3; bases outside the gene matches: 8. The CDR3 extends over 15 amino acids. Germline values: CDR1 SEHNR, CDR2 FQNEAQ (reference sequence). The CDR3 sequence: CASSLRQGGTDTQYF. CDR3 DNA: TGTGCCAGCAGCCTGAGACAGGGCGGTACAGATACGCAGTATTTT.

CDR3 DNA: TGTGCCAGCAGCGTACGACAGGGACACTACGAGCAGTACTTC. Translation gives CASSVRQGHYEQYF. The gene calls are TRBV7-9 and TRBJ2-7; 7 nucleotides align to TRBD1. CDR1 and CDR2 (germline): SEHNR, FQNEAQ (reference sequence). The CDR3 is 14 residues long. V lost 5 bases to trimming and J lost 3 bases; unmatched junction nucleotides: 7.

DNA of the CDR3: TGTGCCAGTGAGTCCCGGGGGAGCAGGTCACCCCTCCACTTT. Its protein is CASESRGSRSPLHF. The chain uses TRBV19 and TRBJ1-6, with D perhaps TRBD1 (5 bases). CDR1 LNHDA and CDR2 SQIVND come from the germline V gene (reference sequence). CDR3 length: 14 residues. The V and J ends lost 8 bases and 10 bases respectively, with 18 bases between them. The full variable domain, its missing parts supplied by reference TRBV19 and TRBJ1-6, is DGGITQSPKYLFRKEGQNVTLSCEQNLNHDAMYWYRQDPGQGLRLIYYSQIVNDFQKGDIAEGYSVSREKKESFPLTVTSAQKNPTAFYLCASESRGSRSPLHFGNGTRLTVT.

The sample holds one count of this clone. The chain carries TRBV7-2 and TRBJ2-1; 8 bases map to TRBD1. This CDR3 has 15 residues. Germline-derived CDR1 and CDR2 are SGHTA and FQGNSA. J gave up 7 bases and V 4 bases, and 9 bases lay outside the gene matches. CDR3 in DNA: TGTGCCAGCAGCTCAGGGGGCAGAATAGAAAATGAGCAGTTCTTC. Its translation: CASSSGGRIENEQFF.

This chain joins TRBV19 and TRBJ1-5, with 9 bases aligning to TRBD1. The CDR3 sequence is 14 residues long. Germline V lookup: CDR1 LNHDA, CDR2 SQIVND (reference sequence). The junction had 1 base not matched to a gene; V was cut back by 3 bases and J by 4 bases. Here the CDR3 DNA reads TGTGCCAGTAGTATTGGGACAGGGAATCAGCCCCAGCATTTT. Translated: CASSIGTGNQPQHF.

The gene calls are TRBV21-1 and TRBJ2-7; TRBD2 reflects the table's D call only, with no check against the DNA. TRBV21-1 is labeled a pseudogene. This CDR3 has 17 residues. For the CDR3, the DNA is TGTGCCAGCAGCAAAGGTCCCCGAGAGGGAGATGAGAACGAGCAGTACTTC. Encoded protein: CASSKGPREGDENEQYF.

The rearrangement uses TRBV6-6 and TRBJ2-5; 7 bases map to TRBD2. V lost 6 bases, J lost 2 bases, and 6 bases stayed unmatched. The CDR3 runs 14 residues. CDR1 and CDR2 (germline): MNHNY, SVGAGI (reference sequence). The CDR3 coding sequence is TGTGCCAGCAGAATAAGCGGGGCTCAAGAGACCCAGTACTTC. It specifies CASRISGAQETQYF.

The chain recombines TRBV6-1 with TRBJ2-1, with TRBD1 identical over 8 bases. The CDR3 has 15 residues. V dropped 7 bases and J dropped 4; count of bases not matched to a gene: 9. CDR1 and CDR2 (germline): MNHNS, SASEGT. CDR3 DNA: TGTGCCAGCATGTCAGGGACAGGAACATACAATGAGCAGTTCTTC. Its translation is CASMSGTGTYNEQFF.